The 25 T cell receptor beta chains below all came from one sample that was sequenced in a study of T cell responses to AZD1222 COVID-19 vaccine. Libraries were prepared by immunoSEQ multiplex PCR; TCRdb keeps only in-frame clonotypes and omits some of them. The table lists about 120,000 clones, approximately 89% of them singletons. The sequences come from peripheral blood, collected on day 0 of AZD1222 vaccination. These receptors all stem from an adult in good health.

The CDR3 sequence is CASSRTQEEKLFF. The CDR3 DNA reads TGTGCCAGCAGCAGGACCCAGGAGGAAAAACTGTTTTTT. The rearrangement joins TRBV6-5 to TRBJ1-4; D not certain. The germline gives CDR1 MNHEY, CDR2 SVGAGI. V was clipped by 6 bases and J by 8 bases, with 13 bases between them. This CDR3 region has 13 residues.

The genes are TRBV3-1 (or the pseudogene TRBV3-2) and TRBJ1-2; unclear D gene. The length of the CDR3 is 14 residues. V was clipped by 4 bases and J by 2 bases, with 11 bases between them. Germline-derived CDR1 and CDR2 are LGHDT and YNNKEL (reference sequence). CDR3 residues: CASSPMTQNYGYTF. In DNA form, the CDR3 reads TGTGCCAGCAGCCCGATGACACAAAACTATGGCTACACCTTC.

The J gene is TRBJ2-7, the V gene TRBV29-1; 11 bases agree with TRBD2. Germline V CDR1 and CDR2: SQVTM, ANQGSEA. This CDR3 contains 14 residues. Trimming cost V 6 bases and J 3 bases; bases outside gene matches: 7. The CDR3 sequence: CSVVPGLAVYEQYF. In nucleotides, the CDR3 is TGCAGCGTCGTACCGGGACTAGCGGTCTACGAGCAGTACTTC.

The rearrangement joins TRBV19 to TRBJ1-1, with D tentatively TRBD1 (6 bases). The CDR3 sequence is 15 residues long. V lost 3 bases to trimming and J lost 4 bases, with 15 bases between them. Germline values: CDR1 LNHDA, CDR2 SQIVND (reference sequence). The CDR3: CASSIGRIGGTEAFF. CDR3 sequence (DNA): TGTGCCAGTAGTATTGGTCGGATAGGGGGCACTGAAGCTTTCTTT.

The table lists this clone with a count of one. Here the CDR3 DNA reads TGTGCCAGCAGTTATGGGGGGACGGGTGGGGAGACCCAGTACTTC. Its protein is CASSYGGTGGETQYF. The V call is TRBV6-5, the J call TRBJ2-5; D possibly corresponds to TRBD2 (6 bases). Deletions cut 3 bases from V and 5 bases from J, with 16 bases between. CDR3 length: 15 residues. The germline V gene encodes CDR1 MNHEY and CDR2 SVGAGI.

CDR3 sequence reads: CASSWTANTGELFF. CDR3 DNA sequence: TGTGCCAGCAGTTGGACCGCGAACACCGGGGAGCTGTTTTTT. V gene TRBV11-3 combines with J gene TRBJ2-2; D remains unclear. The V and J ends lost 6 bases and 0 bases respectively, with 8 bases between them. Germline CDR1 is SGHNT and CDR2 is YENEEA. CDR3 length: 14 residues.

This chain uses TRBV2 with TRBJ1-4; TRBD1 is a possible D gene (5 bases). The germline gives CDR1 SNHLY, CDR2 FYNNEI. V was pared by 6 bases and J by 5 bases, with 13 bases between. There are 14 residues in the CDR3. CDR3 sequence (DNA): TGTGCCAGCAGGATGGGACGGACAAATGAAAAACTGTTTTTT. Its protein is CASRMGRTNEKLFF.

The J gene is TRBJ2-7, the V gene TRBV6-1, with D hard to call. With 3 bases removed from V and 0 bases from J, the gap between germline ends came to 12 bases. This CDR3 region has 15 residues. Germline CDR1 is MNHNS and CDR2 is SASEGT. The CDR3 protein is CASSDQHDSSYEQYF. The CDR3 bases are TGTGCCAGCAGTGATCAACACGATTCCTCCTACGAGCAGTACTTC.

The CDR3 loop reads CASSAGAGTSSEAFF. In nucleotides, the CDR3 is TGTGCCAGCAGCGCCGGAGCCGGGACATCTAGTGAAGCTTTCTTT. This chain uses TRBV9 with TRBJ1-1, with D perhaps matching TRBD1 (6 bases). V lost 3 bases to trimming and J lost 7 bases, with 19 bases between them. There are 15 residues in the CDR3. Germline CDR1 reads SGDLS; CDR2 reads YYNGEE.

The J gene is TRBJ1-5, the V gene TRBV28; no clear D. The CDR3 runs to 15 residues. V lost 5 bases and J 8 bases, leaving 19 bases between the germline ends. Looked up from germline, CDR1 is MDHEN and CDR2 is SYDVKM. CDR3 DNA sequence: TGTGCCAGCAGTACCTCCTCGGGCCTACCCAAGCCCCAGCATTTT. Amino acids: CASSTSSGLPKPQHF.

This chain joins TRBV2 and TRBJ2-1; TRBD2 matches 12 bases. The CDR3 is 15 residues long. V was clipped by 0 bases and J by 10 bases; unmatched bases: 4. Per germline, CDR1 SNHLY and CDR2 FYNNEI. CDR3 in amino acids: CASSEATSGGQEQFF. CDR3 DNA: TGTGCCAGCAGTGAAGCGACTAGCGGGGGTCAGGAGCAGTTCTTC.

This clone was observed a handful of times. V and J are TRBV28 and TRBJ2-7, with 8 bases fitting TRBD2. The ends lost 8 bases at V and 6 bases at J; junction bases unmatched: 9. CDR3 length equals 13 residues. CDR1 MDHEN and CDR2 SYDVKM come from the germline V gene. DNA of the CDR3: TGTGCCAGCTGGGGACTAGGGCTTCGCGAGCAGTACTTC. Translated: CASWGLGLREQYF.

The J gene is TRBJ1-1, the V gene TRBV7-2, with a possible D match to TRBD1 (6 bases). The CDR3 has 15 residues. Germline-derived CDR1 and CDR2 are SGHTA and FQGNSA. V lost 1 base to trimming and J lost 4 bases, with 13 bases between them. The CDR3 nucleotides read TGTGCCAGCAGCTTAGTATGGGGGCTTGGCACTGAAGCTTTCTTT. Amino acid sequence: CASSLVWGLGTEAFF.

The chain combines TRBV21-1 with TRBJ2-5; the table's D call, TRBD2, was not checked against the DNA. TRBV21-1 is recorded as a pseudogene. The CDR3 covers 16 residues. CDR3 bases: TGTGCCAGCAGCACTATAGCGGGAGTGTGTCAAGAGACCCAGTACTTC. Residues: CASSTIAGVCQETQYF.

This sequence joins TRBV27 and TRBJ2-1, with D possibly matching TRBD2 (6 bases). The CDR3 is 18 amino acids. From germline, CDR1 is MNHEY and CDR2 SMNVEV (reference sequence). V lost 8 bases and J 0 bases, leaving 23 bases between the germline ends. The CDR3 DNA reads TGTGCCAGCCGAGGAGGGCAAGGGACGGGGAGCTCCTACAATGAGCAGTTCTTC. This codes for CASRGGQGTGSSYNEQFF.

This rearrangement joins TRBV19 to TRBJ2-1, with 7 positions matching TRBD2. This CDR3 has 15 residues. V shed 3 bases, J shed 4 bases, and the junction held 6 bases outside the gene matches. Germline CDR1 and CDR2: LNHDA and SQIVND (reference sequence). CDR3 sequence (DNA): TGTGCCAGTAGTATGGCTAGCGGAGAATACAATGAGCAGTTCTTC. Encoded protein: CASSMASGEYNEQFF.

This sequence joins TRBV28 and TRBJ1-4; D is unclear. Per germline, CDR1 MDHEN and CDR2 SYDVKM. V was shortened by 5 bases and J by 5 bases, with 15 bases between the two germline ends. The CDR3 covers 15 residues. CDR3 sequence: CASSLRGGENEKLFF. The CDR3 nucleotides are TGTGCCAGCAGTCTACGGGGTGGGGAGAATGAAAAACTGTTTTTT.

The chain combines TRBV4-1 with TRBJ2-1; 12 nucleotides match TRBD2. CDR1 is MGHRA and CDR2 is YSYEKL in the germline V gene. With 0 bases clipped from V and 4 bases from J, the junction kept 4 bases outside the gene matches. This CDR3 region has 17 residues. The CDR3 is CASSQDATSGSYNEQFF. CDR3 nucleotides: TGCGCCAGCAGCCAAGATGCGACTAGCGGGAGTTACAATGAGCAGTTCTTC.

This rearrangement joins TRBV7-9 to TRBJ1-1; D perhaps matches TRBD1 (5 bases). Germline CDR1 is SEHNR and CDR2 is FQNEAQ (reference sequence). Trimming stripped 5 bases from V and 12 bases from J, with 16 bases between. CDR3 length equals 12 residues. CDR3 coding DNA: TGTGCCAGCAGCCACTCGGGCAGGGAAACTTTCTTT. Translated, it gives CASSHSGRETFF.

Here the CDR3 DNA reads TGTGCCAGCAGTGCACAGGGGGCGGGTGGCTACACCTTC. Encoded protein: CASSAQGAGGYTF. V is TRBV6-2 or TRBV6-3 and J is TRBJ1-2; TRBD1 agrees at 9 bases. Trimming at V came to 5 bases and at J to 7 bases, leaving 5 bases not matched to a gene. The germline CDR1 and CDR2 sequences are MNHEY and SVGEGT. The length of the CDR3 is 13 residues.

This chain uses TRBV12-3 or TRBV12-4 with TRBJ1-2; D is possibly TRBD1 (5 bases). Trimming took 3 bases from V and 5 from J, leaving 7 bases between them. There are 12 residues in the CDR3. The chain's CDR3 is CASSLGTYGYTF. The CDR3 DNA sequence: TGTGCCAGCAGTTTGGGGACTTATGGCTACACCTTC.

The chain links TRBV3-1 (or the pseudogene TRBV3-2) to TRBJ1-4; 7 positions match TRBD1. Trimming removed 1 base from V and 10 bases from J; junction bases left unmatched: 15. The CDR3 consists of 17 residues. Germline V gives CDR1 LGHDT, CDR2 YNNKEL (reference sequence). CDR3 loop: CASSQAAQRQGIGKLFF. The CDR3 DNA reads as TGTGCCAGCAGCCAAGCGGCCCAGAGACAGGGCATAGGAAAACTGTTTTTT.

This clone was found a few times. The DNA for the CDR3 is TGTGCCAGCTCCCAAGCGGGAGGGGACACAGATACGCAGTATTTT. Amino acid sequence: CASSQAGGDTDTQYF. The chain recombines TRBV18 with TRBJ2-3, with 10 bases that match TRBD2. In germline, CDR1 is KGHSH, CDR2 LQKENI. V was clipped by 6 bases and J by 2 bases; unmatched bases: 5. The CDR3 is made up of 15 amino acids.

The CDR3 spells CASSSKISGDGYTF. The CDR3 DNA reads as TGTGCCAGCAGCTCAAAGATTTCCGGGGATGGCTACACCTTC. The J gene is TRBJ1-2, the V gene TRBV5-4; no reliable D call. In germline, CDR1 is SGHNT, CDR2 YYREEE (reference sequence). The CDR3 runs 14 residues. V dropped 3 bases and J dropped 6 bases, with 15 bases sitting between them.

This chain links TRBV5-1 with TRBJ2-3, with D hard to call. This CDR3 has 13 residues. Trimming cost V 1 base and J 1 base, with 4 bases left between them. Germline CDR1 SGHRS, CDR2 YFSETQ. The CDR3 here is CASSLFGTDTQYF. The DNA for the CDR3 is TGCGCCAGCAGCTTGTTTGGCACAGATACGCAGTATTTT.